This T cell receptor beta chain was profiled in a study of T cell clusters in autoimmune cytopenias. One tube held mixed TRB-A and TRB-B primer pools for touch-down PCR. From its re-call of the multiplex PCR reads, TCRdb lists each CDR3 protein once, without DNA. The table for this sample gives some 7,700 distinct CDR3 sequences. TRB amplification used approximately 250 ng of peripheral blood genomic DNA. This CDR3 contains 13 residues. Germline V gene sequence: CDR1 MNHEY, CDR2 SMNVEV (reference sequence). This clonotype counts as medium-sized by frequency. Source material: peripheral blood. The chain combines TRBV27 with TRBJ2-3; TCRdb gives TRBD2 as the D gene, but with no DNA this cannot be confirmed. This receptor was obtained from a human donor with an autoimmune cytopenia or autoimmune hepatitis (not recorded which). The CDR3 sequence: CASSWRDTDTQYF.